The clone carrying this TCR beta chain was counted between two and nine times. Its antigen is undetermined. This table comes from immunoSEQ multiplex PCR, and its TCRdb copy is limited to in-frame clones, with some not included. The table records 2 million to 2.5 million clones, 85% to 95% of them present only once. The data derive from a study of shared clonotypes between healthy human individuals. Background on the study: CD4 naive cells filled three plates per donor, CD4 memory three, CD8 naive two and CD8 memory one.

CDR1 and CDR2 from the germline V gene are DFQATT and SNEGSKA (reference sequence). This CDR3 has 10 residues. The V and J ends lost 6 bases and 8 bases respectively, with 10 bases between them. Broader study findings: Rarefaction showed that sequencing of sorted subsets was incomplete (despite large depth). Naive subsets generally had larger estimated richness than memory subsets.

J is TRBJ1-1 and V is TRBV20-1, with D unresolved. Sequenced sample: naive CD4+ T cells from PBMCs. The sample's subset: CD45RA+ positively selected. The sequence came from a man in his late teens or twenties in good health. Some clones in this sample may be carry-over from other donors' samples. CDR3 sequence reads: CSAGWAEAFF. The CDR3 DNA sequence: TGCAGTGCCGGGTGGGCGGAAGCTTTCTTT.